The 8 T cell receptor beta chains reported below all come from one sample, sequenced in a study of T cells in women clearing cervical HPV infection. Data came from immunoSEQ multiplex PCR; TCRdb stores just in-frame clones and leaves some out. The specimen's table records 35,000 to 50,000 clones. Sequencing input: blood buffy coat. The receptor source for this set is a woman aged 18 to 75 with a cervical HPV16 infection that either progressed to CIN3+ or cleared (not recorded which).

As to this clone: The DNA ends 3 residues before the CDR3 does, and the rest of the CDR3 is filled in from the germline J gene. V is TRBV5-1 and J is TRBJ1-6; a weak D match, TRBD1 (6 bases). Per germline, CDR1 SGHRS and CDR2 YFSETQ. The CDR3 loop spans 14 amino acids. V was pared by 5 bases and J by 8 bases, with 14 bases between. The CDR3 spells CASSLEGEDSPLHF. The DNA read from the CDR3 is TGCGCCAGCAGTCTTGAGGGGGAGGATTCACCC.

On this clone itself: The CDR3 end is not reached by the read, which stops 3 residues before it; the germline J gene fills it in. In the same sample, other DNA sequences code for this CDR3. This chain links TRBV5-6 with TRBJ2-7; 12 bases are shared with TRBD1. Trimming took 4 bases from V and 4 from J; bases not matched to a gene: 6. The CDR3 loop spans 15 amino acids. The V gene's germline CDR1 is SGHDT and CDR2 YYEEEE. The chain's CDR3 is CASSPGTGGTYEQYF. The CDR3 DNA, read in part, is TGTGCCAGCAGCCCGGGGACAGGGGGCACGTACGAG.

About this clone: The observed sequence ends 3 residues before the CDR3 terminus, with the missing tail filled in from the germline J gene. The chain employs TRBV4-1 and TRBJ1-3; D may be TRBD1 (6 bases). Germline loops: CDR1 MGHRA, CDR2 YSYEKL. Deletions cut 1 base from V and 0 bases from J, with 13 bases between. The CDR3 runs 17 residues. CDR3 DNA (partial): TGCGCCAGCAGCCAAGTCCTGGGACACCTCTCTGGAAACACC. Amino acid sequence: CASSQVLGHLSGNT. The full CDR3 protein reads CASSQVLGHLSGNTIYF.

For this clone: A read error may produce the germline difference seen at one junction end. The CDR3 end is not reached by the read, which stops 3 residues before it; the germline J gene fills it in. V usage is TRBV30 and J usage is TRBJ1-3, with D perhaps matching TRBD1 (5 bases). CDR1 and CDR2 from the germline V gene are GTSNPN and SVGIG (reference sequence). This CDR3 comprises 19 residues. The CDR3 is CAWSVSVFGTASSGTTIYF. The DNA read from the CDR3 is TGTGCCTGGAGTGTAAGCGTTTTCGGGACTGCGAGCTCTGGAACCACC.

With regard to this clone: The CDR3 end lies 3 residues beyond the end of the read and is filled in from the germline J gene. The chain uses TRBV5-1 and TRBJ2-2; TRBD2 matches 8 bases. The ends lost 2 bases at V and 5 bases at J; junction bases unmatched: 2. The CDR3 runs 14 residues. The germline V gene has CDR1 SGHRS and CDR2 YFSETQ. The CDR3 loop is CASSFSSGTGELFF. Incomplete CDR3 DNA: TGCGCCAGCAGCTTTTCTAGCGGGACCGGGGAG.

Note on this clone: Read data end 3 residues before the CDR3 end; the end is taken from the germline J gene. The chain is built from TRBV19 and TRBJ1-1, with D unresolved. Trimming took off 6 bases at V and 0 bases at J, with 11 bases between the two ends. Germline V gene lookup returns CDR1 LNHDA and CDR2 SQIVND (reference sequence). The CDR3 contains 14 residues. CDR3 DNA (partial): TGTGCCAGTAGCGCATACTTGATGAACACTGAA. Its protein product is CASSAYLMNTE. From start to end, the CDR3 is CASSAYLMNTEAFF.

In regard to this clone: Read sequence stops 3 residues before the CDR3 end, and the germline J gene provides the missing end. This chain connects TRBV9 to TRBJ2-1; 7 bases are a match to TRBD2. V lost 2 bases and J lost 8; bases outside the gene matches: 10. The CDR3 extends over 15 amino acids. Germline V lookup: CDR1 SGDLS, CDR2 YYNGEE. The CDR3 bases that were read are TGTGCCAGCAGCGTGGGGACTACGGGCGGGTATGAG. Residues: CASSVGTTGGYE. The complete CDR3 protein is CASSVGTTGGYEQFF.

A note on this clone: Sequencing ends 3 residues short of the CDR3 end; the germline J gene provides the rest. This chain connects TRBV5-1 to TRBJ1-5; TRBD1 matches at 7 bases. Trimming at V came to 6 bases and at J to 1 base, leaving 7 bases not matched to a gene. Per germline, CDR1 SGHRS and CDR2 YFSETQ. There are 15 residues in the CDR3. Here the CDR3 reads CASNQGQISNQPQHF. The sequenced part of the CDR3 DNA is TGCGCCAGCAACCAGGGACAGATCAGCAATCAGCCC.